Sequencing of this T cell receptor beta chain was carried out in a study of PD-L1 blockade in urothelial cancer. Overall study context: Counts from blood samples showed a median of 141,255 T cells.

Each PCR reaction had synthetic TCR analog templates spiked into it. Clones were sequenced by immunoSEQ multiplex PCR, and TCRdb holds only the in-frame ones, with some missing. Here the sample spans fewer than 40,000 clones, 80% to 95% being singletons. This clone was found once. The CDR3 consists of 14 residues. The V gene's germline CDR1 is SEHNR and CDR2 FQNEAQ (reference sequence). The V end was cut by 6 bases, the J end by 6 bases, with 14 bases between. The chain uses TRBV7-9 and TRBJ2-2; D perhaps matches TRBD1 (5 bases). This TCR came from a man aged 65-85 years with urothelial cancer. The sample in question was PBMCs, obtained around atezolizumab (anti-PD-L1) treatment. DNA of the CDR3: TGTGCCAGCAGGTACGACCGGACATCCGGGGAGCTGTTTTTT. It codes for CASRYDRTSGELFF.